This entry features one TCR beta chain sequence. The antigen remains unidentified. MiXCR, run by TCRdb on the reads, gives a single entry per CDR3 protein. The sample lists 650,000 to 900,000 distinct CDR3 sequences; 32% were seen once. This specimen comes from a study of T cell repertoires in cytomegalovirus infection. Whole-study context: HLA-C-restricted CMV epitopes, recently identified, and well-studied HLA-B-restricted ones were used by the study. Carrying CMV and the relevant HLA type showed in public TCR beta signatures.

Regarding the study as a whole: Totalled public TCR beta family frequency picked out people who carried CMV plus the relevant HLA. CMV-specific TCR beta clonotypes restricted by HLA-C were the ones dominating the ex vivo response.

The V gene end was trimmed by 10 bases and the J gene end by 6 bases; junction bases not matched to a gene: 21. This CDR3 is 18 amino acids long. CDR1 and CDR2 from the germline V gene are MNHEY and SMNVEV (reference sequence). Source: cultured CD8+ T cells from PBMCs, taken from culture after CMV antigen stimulation. The rearrangement joins TRBV27 to TRBJ1-6; 7 bases are a match to TRBD1. This clonotype was sampled from a human donor in good health (CMV status not recorded). Some clones in this sample may be carry-over from other donors' samples. CDR3 amino acids: CANTFFALTGNPNSPLHF. The CDR3 bases are TGTGCCAACACCTTTTTTGCCCTGACAGGGAACCCTAATTCACCCCTCCACTTT.